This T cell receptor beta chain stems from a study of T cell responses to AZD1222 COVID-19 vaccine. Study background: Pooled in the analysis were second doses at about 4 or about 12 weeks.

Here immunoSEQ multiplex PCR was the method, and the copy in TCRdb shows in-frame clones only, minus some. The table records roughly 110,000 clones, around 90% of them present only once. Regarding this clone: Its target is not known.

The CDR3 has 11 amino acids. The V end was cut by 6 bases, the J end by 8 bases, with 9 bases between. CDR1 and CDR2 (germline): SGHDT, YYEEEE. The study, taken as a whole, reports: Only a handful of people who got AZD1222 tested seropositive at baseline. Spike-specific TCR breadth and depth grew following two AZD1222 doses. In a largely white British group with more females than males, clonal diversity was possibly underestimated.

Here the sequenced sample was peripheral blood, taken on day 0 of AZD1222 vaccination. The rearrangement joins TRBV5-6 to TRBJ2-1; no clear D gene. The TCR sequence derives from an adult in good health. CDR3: CASNYQDEQFF. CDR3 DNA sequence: TGTGCCAGCAATTACCAGGATGAGCAGTTCTTC.